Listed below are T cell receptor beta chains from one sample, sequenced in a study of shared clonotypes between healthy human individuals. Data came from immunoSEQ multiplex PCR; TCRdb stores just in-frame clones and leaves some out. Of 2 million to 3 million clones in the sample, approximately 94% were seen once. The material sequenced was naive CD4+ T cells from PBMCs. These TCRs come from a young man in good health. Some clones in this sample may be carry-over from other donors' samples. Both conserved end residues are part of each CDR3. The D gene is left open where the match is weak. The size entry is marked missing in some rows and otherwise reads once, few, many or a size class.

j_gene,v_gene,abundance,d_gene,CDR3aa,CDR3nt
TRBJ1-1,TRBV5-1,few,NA,CASSLSGAEAEAFF,TGCGCCAGCAGCTTGTCAGGGGCTGAGGCTGAAGCTTTCTTT
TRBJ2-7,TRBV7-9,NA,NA,CASSLVLGGQYF,TGTGCCAGCAGCTTAGTCTTAGGTGGGCAGTACTTC
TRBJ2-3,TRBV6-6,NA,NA,CASSQDRGAQYF,TGTGCCAGCAGTCAAGACCGAGGCGCGCAGTATTTT
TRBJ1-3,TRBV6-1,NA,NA,CASSVGPQAAGNTIYF,TGTGCCAGCAGTGTTGGCCCTCAAGCGGCTGGAAACACCATATATTTT
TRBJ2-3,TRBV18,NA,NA,CASSTAERGTDTQYF,TGTGCCAGCTCAACCGCCGAACGGGGCACAGATACGCAGTATTTT
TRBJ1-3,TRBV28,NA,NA,CASSKTGNLNTIYF,TGTGCCAGCAGTAAAACAGGGAATTTAAACACCATATATTTT
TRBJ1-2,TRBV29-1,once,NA,CSGNRLTNYGYTF,TGCAGCGGTAATAGACTTACTAACTATGGCTACACCTTC
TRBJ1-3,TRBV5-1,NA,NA,CASSLEGSGNTIYF,TGCGCCAGCAGCTTGGAGGGGTCTGGAAACACCATATATTTT
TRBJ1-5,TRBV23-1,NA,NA,CASSQEQANQPQHF,TGCGCCAGCAGTCAAGAACAGGCCAATCAGCCCCAGCATTTT
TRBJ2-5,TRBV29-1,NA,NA,CSVVDGKEPQYF,TGCAGCGTCGTTGACGGGAAAGAACCCCAGTACTTC
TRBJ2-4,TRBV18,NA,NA,CASSPGDGFLAKNIQYF,TGTGCCAGCTCACCCGGGGACGGGTTCCTAGCCAAAAACATTCAGTACTTC
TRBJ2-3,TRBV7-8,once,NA,CASSLVGRVDTQYF,TGTGCCAGCAGCTTAGTTGGTAGAGTGGATACGCAGTATTTT
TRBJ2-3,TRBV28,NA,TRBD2,CASSTGSGRVPDTQYF,TGTGCCAGCAGTACGGGGAGCGGGAGGGTTCCAGATACGCAGTATTTT
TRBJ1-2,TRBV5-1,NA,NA,CASSFDSYMGSLQGGYTF,TGCGCCAGCAGCTTTGACTCATATATGGGCAGTCTGCAAGGAGGCTACACCTTC
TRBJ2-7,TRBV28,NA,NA,CASSFELPPDEQYF,TGTGCCAGCAGTTTCGAACTCCCCCCCGACGAGCAGTACTTC
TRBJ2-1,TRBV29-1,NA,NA,CSVLRGYEGNEQFF,TGCAGCGTTTTAAGGGGATACGAAGGCAATGAGCAGTTCTTC
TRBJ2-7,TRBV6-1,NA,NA,CASSEQGLSYEQYF,TGTGCCAGCAGTGAGCAGGGGTTATCCTACGAGCAGTACTTC
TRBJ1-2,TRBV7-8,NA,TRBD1,CASSRGQGVNGYTF,TGTGCCAGCAGCCGGGGACAGGGTGTAAATGGCTACACCTTC
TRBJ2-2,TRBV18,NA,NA,CASSPPTERVTGELFF,TGTGCCAGCTCACCACCGACGGAGAGGGTGACCGGGGAGCTGTTTTTT
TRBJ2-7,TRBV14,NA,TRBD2,CASSQVGTSGRTPLGEQYF,TGTGCCAGCAGCCAAGTAGGGACTAGCGGGAGGACCCCATTGGGGGAGCAGTACTTC
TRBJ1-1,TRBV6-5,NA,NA,CASSPPGGRAEAFF,TGTGCCAGCAGCCCCCCCGGGGGTCGGGCTGAAGCTTTCTTT
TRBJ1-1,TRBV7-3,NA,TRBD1,CASSAGQGSTEAFF,TGTGCCAGCAGCGCGGGACAGGGTAGCACTGAAGCTTTCTTT
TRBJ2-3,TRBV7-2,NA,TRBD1,CASSSGTGGTDTQYF,TGTGCCAGCAGCTCCGGGACAGGGGGGACAGATACGCAGTATTTT
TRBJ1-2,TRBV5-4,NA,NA,CASSLRTVLNGYTF,TGTGCCAGCAGCTTACGGACAGTTCTTAATGGCTACACCTTC
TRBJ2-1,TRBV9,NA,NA,CASSVGELEEQFF,TGTGCCAGCAGCGTAGGGGAGCTCGAGGAGCAGTTCTTC
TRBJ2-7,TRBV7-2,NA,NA,CASSRRDIPYEQYF,TGTGCCAGCAGTCGCCGGGACATCCCCTACGAGCAGTACTTC
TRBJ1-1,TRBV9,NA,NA,CASSVGSNTEAFF,TGTGCCAGCAGCGTCGGGTCTAACACTGAAGCTTTCTTT
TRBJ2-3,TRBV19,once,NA,CASSIEGRSARTDTQYF,TGTGCCAGTAGTATAGAGGGCCGTTCCGCTCGGACAGATACGCAGTATTTT
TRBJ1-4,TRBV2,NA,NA,CASRLAPTIELFF,TGTGCCAGCAGACTGGCTCCTACGATCGAACTGTTTTTT
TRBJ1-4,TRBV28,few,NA,CASINRQGSAEKLFF,TGTGCCAGCATCAACCGCCAGGGTTCCGCTGAAAAACTGTTTTTT
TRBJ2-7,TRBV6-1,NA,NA,CASSLRLALRTEQYF,TGTGCCAGCAGCCTACGGCTGGCACTTCGCACGGAGCAGTACTTC
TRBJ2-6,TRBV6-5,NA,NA,CASAIGSGANVLTF,TGTGCCAGCGCAATCGGGTCTGGGGCCAACGTCCTGACTTTC
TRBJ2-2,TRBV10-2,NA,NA,CASSGDRLNTGELFF,TGCGCCAGCAGCGGAGACAGACTGAACACCGGGGAGCTGTTTTTT
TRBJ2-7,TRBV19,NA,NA,CASQTSGPRGHYEQYF,TGTGCCAGTCAGACCAGCGGGCCCCGGGGGCACTACGAGCAGTACTTC
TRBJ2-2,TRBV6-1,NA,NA,CASTGTSPGTGELFF,TGTGCCAGCACCGGGACTTCCCCCGGTACCGGGGAGCTGTTTTTT
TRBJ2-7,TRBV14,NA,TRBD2,CASSQAAFGERGTYEQYF,TGTGCCAGCAGCCAGGCCGCCTTTGGAGAGCGGGGTACCTACGAGCAGTACTTC
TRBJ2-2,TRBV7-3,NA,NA,CASSRDRTSTGTGELFF,TGTGCCAGCAGCCGCGATAGGACGTCGACGGGCACCGGGGAGCTGTTTTTT
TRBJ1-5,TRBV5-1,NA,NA,CASSYTGNQPQHF,TGCGCCAGCAGCTATACGGGAAATCAGCCCCAGCATTTT
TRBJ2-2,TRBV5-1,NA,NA,CASSWGRGETGELFF,TGCGCCAGCAGCTGGGGCAGGGGCGAGACCGGGGAGCTGTTTTTT
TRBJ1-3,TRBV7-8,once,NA,CASSLAGPLNTIYF,TGTGCCAGCAGCTTAGCGGGCCCGTTAAACACCATATATTTT
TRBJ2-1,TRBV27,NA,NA,CASSSRPQRFEQFF,TGTGCCAGCAGTTCCAGACCCCAACGTTTCGAGCAGTTCTTC
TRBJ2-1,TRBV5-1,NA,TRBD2,CASSFVSVAGRGDEQFF,TGCGCCAGCAGCTTTGTGTCTGTAGCGGGCCGCGGGGATGAGCAGTTCTTC
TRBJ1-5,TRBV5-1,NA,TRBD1,CASSPQGVNQPQHF,TGCGCCAGCAGCCCCCAGGGGGTTAATCAGCCCCAGCATTTT
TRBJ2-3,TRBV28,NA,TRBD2,CASSLLGRGRTDTQYF,TGTGCCAGCAGTTTATTAGGGAGGGGAAGGACAGATACGCAGTATTTT
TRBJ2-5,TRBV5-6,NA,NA,CASSLGRRRETQYF,TGTGCCAGCAGCTTGGGGAGGAGAAGGGAGACCCAGTACTTC
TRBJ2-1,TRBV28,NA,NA,CASSSFQVTNEQFF,TGTGCCAGCAGTTCCTTTCAGGTCACCAATGAGCAGTTCTTC
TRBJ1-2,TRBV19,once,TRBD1,CASSTWDSRGGYTF,TGTGCCAGTAGTACCTGGGACAGTCGGGGTGGCTACACCTTC
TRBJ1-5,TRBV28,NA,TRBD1,CASSSTRQGGQPQHF,TGTGCCAGCAGTTCAACTAGACAGGGAGGACAGCCCCAGCATTTT
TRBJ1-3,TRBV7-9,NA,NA,CASSLSRSGNTIYF,TGTGCCAGCAGCCTCAGTCGCTCTGGAAACACCATATATTTT
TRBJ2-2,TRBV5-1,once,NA,CASRPTVQTGELFF,TGCGCCAGCAGGCCAACGGTGCAGACCGGGGAGCTGTTTTTT
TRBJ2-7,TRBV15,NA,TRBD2,CATSRDIRTSRYEQYF,TGTGCCACCAGCAGAGATATAAGGACTAGCCGCTACGAGCAGTACTTC
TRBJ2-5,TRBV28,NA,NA,CASSPESLVGGGKETQYF,TGTGCCAGCAGTCCGGAGTCCTTGGTTGGGGGAGGAAAAGAGACCCAGTACTTC
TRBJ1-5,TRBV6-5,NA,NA,CASSLGLLSNQPQHF,TGTGCCAGCAGTCTCGGGCTACTGAGCAATCAGCCCCAGCATTTT